This T cell receptor (beta chain) was retrieved from a study of blood T cell repertoires in COVID-19 (TCRdb year 2020). As for the study more broadly: Samples covering the acute and convalescent phases of COVID-19 were provided by collaborators in the United States, Italy and Spain. The prospective study material was composed of cDNA or gDNA derived from T cells, B-cell-depleted T cells, or PBMCs. The dataset comprised deeply sampled blood TCRbeta repertoires from subjects exposed to, actively infected with, or recovered from COVID-19. A freely available public database, intended as a resource for researchers studying the immune response to SARS-CoV-2, is where the repertoires were released. Samples came from the ongoing ImmuneRACE study (first 160 participants) plus 1,254 subjects from 6 global collaborators. The sample metadata nearly always contained a de-identified subject ID, COVID-19 status, age in years and sex. Where available, HLA class I and class II types were obtained from metadata supplied by the sample provider rather than from assay-based typing. Paper-wide results and their limitations: Clinical and demographic metadata were provided uncurated, with the amount varying by source and participant.

Collaborating institutions collected whole blood in K2EDTA tubes following their own protocols. For TCRbeta analysis, collaborators shipped samples in one of three forms: frozen whole blood, isolated PBMCs, or DNA extracted from either of those sample types. About this clone itself: The specificity of this receptor is unknown. There are no base qualities to consult, and no much larger clone falls within one base. Other nucleotide sequences from this sample produce the same CDR3.

TCRbeta CDR3 regions were amplified from genomic DNA using the immunoSEQ Assay, a bias-controlled multiplex PCR. Per the authors' processing: Within the assay, amplification of reference gene primers was used to estimate how many nucleated cells each sample contained. To quantify the absolute abundance of each unique TCRbeta CDR3 rearrangement, sequence reads were collapsed and filtered. For each sample, productive Simpson clonality was calculated as the square root of Simpson's diversity index across productive rearrangements. TCRdb re-hosts the immuneACCESS table, in-frame sequences only. Its copies lack some clones; in the studies checked, an unresolved V gene accounts for under half of them, and the cause for the rest is not known. V and J calls and clone size are those listed in that table; D and trimming were worked out from the DNA. The sample table lists some 62,000 clones, more than 65% of them with a count of one. The biggest ten clones account for around 5.3% of the sample.

As encoded in the germline V gene, CDR1 is SQVTM while CDR2 is ANQGSEA. The junction shows trimming of 4 bases on V and 0 bases on J, and the gene matches do not reach 4 bases of it. The cysteine opens and the phenylalanine closes a CDR3 of 14 amino acids. Just the 42-base CDR3 DNA is kept, in frame starting at base 1. This receptor was obtained from a human donor in a cohort sampled during active COVID-19. The V gene is TRBV29-1 and the J gene is TRBJ2-3; 7 central bases correspond to TRBD1. Specimen: peripheral blood. Read as DNA, the sequence is TGCAGCGTTGGAGGGACAGCTAGCACAGATACGCAGTATTTT. Its amino acids are CSVGGTASTDTQYF.